The clone carrying this T cell receptor (beta chain) was seen at least ten times. The antigen is undetermined. This CDR3 is built from 14 residues. The V gene lost 10 bases and the J gene lost 2 bases, with 16 bases spanning the gap. CDR1 and CDR2 from the germline V gene are ENHRY and SYGVKD. Individual cDNA molecules were tagged with unique molecular identifiers. TCRdb re-derived calls from the 5' RACE reads in MiXCR, one entry per CDR3 protein. This table has tens of thousands of distinct CDR3 sequences, about 4.5% appearing once. This sample is part of a study of early T cells in non-severe SARS-CoV-2 infection. Study overall: Alpha and beta chains were unpaired, from unsorted whole-blood bulk RNA. The study, taken as a whole, reports: A preference for anti-spike CD8 responses marked VDJdb matching, which missed private and CD4 specificities.

The sample was whole blood, taken at baseline. The V call is TRBV10-3, the J call TRBJ2-3, with a weak D call TRBD1 (6 bases). This sequence was found in an adult who was a healthcare worker with PCR-confirmed SARS-CoV-2 infection or an uninfected control (not recorded which). CDR3 sequence reads: CATRGPSITDTQYF. For the CDR3, the DNA is TGTGCCACCAGGGGACCTTCTATCACAGATACGCAGTATTTT.